This T cell receptor beta chain was sequenced for a study of CD8 T cells in ankylosing spondylitis. Study-level points and caveats: The authors found the disease-linked clones to be CD8+ and relatively rare in peripheral blood. Reported data indicate significant enrichment of disease-linked clones within matched ankylosing spondylitis synovial fluid. A motif in TCR beta, a set of seven to nine highly homologous variants, appeared characteristic of ankylosing spondylitis blood.

Scientists made TCR beta libraries using quantitative 5'-RACE with molecular barcodes. TCRdb redid the calling of the 5' RACE reads with MiXCR, one entry per CDR3 protein. The table lists some 270,000 distinct CDR3 sequences, over 30% of them singletons. This CDR3 is 14 amino acids long. Germline V gene data show CDR1 as DFQATT and CDR2 as SNEGSKA (reference sequence). V lost 3 bases, J lost 9 bases, and 8 bases stayed unmatched. Regarding this clonotype: As yet, its antigen is unknown.

The chain joins TRBV20-1 to TRBJ1-6; TRBD1 aligns across 7 bases. The specimen sequenced was blood, either unsorted or a sorted T cell fraction (not recorded which). This clonotype was obtained from a male donor with ankylosing spondylitis or in good health (not recorded which). Here the CDR3 DNA reads TGCAGTGCTAGGAGGCGGCAGGGGGGTTCACCCCTCCACTTT. Its translation is CSARRRQGGSPLHF.